The 9 T cell receptor beta chains below were found in one sample sequenced in a study of blood T cells in healthy people across ages. A sample-barcoded 5' primer and a J-beta primer mix were used in a second PCR of roughly 7 to 11 cycles. TCRdb ran MiXCR on the 5' RACE reads and lists one entry per CDR3 protein. The sample carries around 1,700,000 distinct CDR3 sequences, 28% recorded once. The sample was blood. The receptors here all came from a woman aged 25 to 39 in good health.

This sequence joins TRBV20-1 and TRBJ2-3; 9 nucleotides align to TRBD2. Germline CDR1 and CDR2: DFQATT and SNEGSKA (reference sequence). Trimming removed 5 bases from V and 3 bases from J; junction bases left unmatched: 9. The CDR3 has 15 amino acids. For the CDR3, the DNA is TGCAGTGCTGCCGTTAGCGGGAGTGAGACAGATACGCAGTATTTT. Amino acids: CSAAVSGSETDTQYF.

The chain links TRBV7-2 to TRBJ2-1, with TRBD2 matching 12 bases. The CDR3 is 17 residues long. Per germline, CDR1 SGHTA and CDR2 FQGNSA. Trimming cost V 6 bases and J 4 bases; bases outside gene matches: 10. CDR3 loop: CASRLQLAGGRYNEQFF. In DNA form, the CDR3 reads TGTGCCAGCAGACTACAACTAGCGGGGGGACGATACAATGAGCAGTTCTTC.

The table lists this clonotype with many counts. The CDR3 here is CASGGGGSYEQYF. The CDR3 coding sequence is TGTGCCAGTGGCGGTGGGGGAAGCTACGAGCAGTACTTC. The chain has TRBV7-9 and TRBJ2-7; D is possibly TRBD1 or TRBD2 (5 bases each). Between the trimmed V and J ends, which lost 9 bases and 3 bases, there was a span of 15 bases. Germline V CDR1 and CDR2: SEHNR, FQNEAQ (reference sequence). CDR3 length: 13 residues.

About this clonotype: With a much larger clone just one base away, this may be a read error. The gene calls are TRBV20-1 and TRBJ2-5; D is possibly TRBD2 (5 bases). TRBJ2-1 matches the DNA end more closely, so the J call is doubtful. Germline V gene sequence: CDR1 DFQATT, CDR2 SNEGSKA (reference sequence). The CDR3 sequence is 13 residues long. The CDR3 region has the DNA TGCAGTGCCGAGGATGAGGGAAGAGAGACCCAGTTCTTC. This encodes CSAEDEGRETQFF.

The chain employs TRBV27 and TRBJ2-1; D may be TRBD2 (6 bases). Germline-derived CDR1 and CDR2 are MNHEY and SMNVEV (reference sequence). The V end was cut by 2 bases, the J end by 6 bases, with 14 bases between. The CDR3 runs to 15 residues. The CDR3 DNA reads TGTGCCAGCAGTTTAACGGCGTCGACTAGCAATGAGCAGTTCTTC. Amino acids: CASSLTASTSNEQFF.

This clonotype has just one count. This rearrangement joins TRBV4-3 to TRBJ2-1; tentatively, D is TRBD2 (6 bases). The length of the CDR3 is 15 residues. Germline assignment: CDR1 LGHNA and CDR2 YSLEER. The V and J ends lost 0 bases and 6 bases respectively, with 12 bases between them. The CDR3 region is CASSQDLLATNEQFF. For the CDR3, the DNA is TGCGCCAGCAGCCAAGATCTACTAGCAACCAATGAGCAGTTCTTC.

As for this clonotype: A read error is possible here, since a much larger clone lies one base away. The chain carries TRBV20-1 and TRBJ2-7, with D possibly being TRBD1 or TRBD2 (5 bases each). Trimming took 5 bases from V and 3 from J, leaving 14 bases between them. From germline, CDR1 is DFQATT and CDR2 SNEGSKA (reference sequence). This CDR3 spans 13 amino acids. This CDR3 is CSASRDGVYEQYF. As DNA, the CDR3 is TGCAGTGCTTCCCGGGACGGGGTCTACGAGCAGTACTTC.

The V and J genes are TRBV29-1 and TRBJ1-2; TRBD1 agrees at 10 bases. The CDR3 runs 13 residues. Looked up from germline, CDR1 is SQVTM and CDR2 is ANQGSEA. Germline trimming cut 4 bases from V and 10 bases from J; bases unmatched to any gene: 9. CDR3: CSVGVVTGGYYTF. For the CDR3, the DNA is TGCAGCGTTGGCGTTGTGACAGGGGGCTACTACACCTTC.

This clonotype was counted ten times or more. The rearrangement uses TRBV13 and TRBJ2-3, with 7 bases identical to TRBD2. Germline V gene data show CDR1 as PRHDT and CDR2 as FYEKMQ (reference sequence). The CDR3 spans 13 residues. V shed 5 bases, J shed 5 bases, and the junction held 4 bases outside the gene matches. In DNA form, the CDR3 reads TGTGCCAGCAGCCCTTTAGCGGGAGATACGCAGTATTTT. Its translation: CASSPLAGDTQYF.